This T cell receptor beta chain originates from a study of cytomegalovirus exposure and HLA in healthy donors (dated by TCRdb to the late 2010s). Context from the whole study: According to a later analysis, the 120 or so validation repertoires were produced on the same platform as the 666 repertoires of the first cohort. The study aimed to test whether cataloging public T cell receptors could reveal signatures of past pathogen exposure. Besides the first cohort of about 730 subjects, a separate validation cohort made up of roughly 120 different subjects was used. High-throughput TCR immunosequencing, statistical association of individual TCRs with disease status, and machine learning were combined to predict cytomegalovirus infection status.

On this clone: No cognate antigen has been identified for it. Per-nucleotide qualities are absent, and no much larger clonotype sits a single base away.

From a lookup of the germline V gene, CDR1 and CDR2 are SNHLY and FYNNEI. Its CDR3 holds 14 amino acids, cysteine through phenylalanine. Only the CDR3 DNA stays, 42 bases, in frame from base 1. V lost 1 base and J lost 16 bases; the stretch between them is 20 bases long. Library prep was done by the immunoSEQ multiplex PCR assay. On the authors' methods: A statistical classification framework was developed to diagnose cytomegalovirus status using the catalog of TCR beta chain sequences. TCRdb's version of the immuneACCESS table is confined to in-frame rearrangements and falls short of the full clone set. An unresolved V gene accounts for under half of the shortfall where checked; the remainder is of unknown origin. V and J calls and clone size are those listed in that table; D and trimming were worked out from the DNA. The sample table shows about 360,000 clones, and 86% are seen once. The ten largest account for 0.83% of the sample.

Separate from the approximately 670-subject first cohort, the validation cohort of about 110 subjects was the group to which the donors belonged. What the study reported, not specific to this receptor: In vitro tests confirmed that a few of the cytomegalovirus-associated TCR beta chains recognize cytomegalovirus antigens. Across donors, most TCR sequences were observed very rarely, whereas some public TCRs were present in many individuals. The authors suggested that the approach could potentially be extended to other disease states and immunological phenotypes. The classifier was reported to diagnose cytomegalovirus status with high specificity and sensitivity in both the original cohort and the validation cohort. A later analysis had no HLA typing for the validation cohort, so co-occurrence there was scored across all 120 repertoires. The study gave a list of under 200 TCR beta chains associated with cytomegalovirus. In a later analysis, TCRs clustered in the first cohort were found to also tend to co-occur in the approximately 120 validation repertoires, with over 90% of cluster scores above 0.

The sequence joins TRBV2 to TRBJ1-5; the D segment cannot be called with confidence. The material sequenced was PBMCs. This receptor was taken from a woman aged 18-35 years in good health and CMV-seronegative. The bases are TGTGCCAGCAGTGAAGTTCCCGGAGGGTTGGCTTTTCATTTT. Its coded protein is CASSEVPGGLAFHF.